This TCR beta chain was identified during a study of blood T cell repertoires in COVID-19. About the research overall: Whether acute or convalescent, the COVID-19 samples came from the United States, Italy and Spain.

During active infection, Seattle patients enrolled and were then monitored through disease. Study processing details: By means of reference gene primer amplification, nucleated cell counts were estimated. TCRdb's table, derived via immunoSEQ multiplex PCR, lists solely in-frame clones and lacks some. V, J and clone size reflect that table, while D and trimming were determined from the DNA. Among 150,000 or so clones, around 85% were seen once, and the ten largest hold 0.63%. Germline V gives CDR1 SEHNR, CDR2 FQNEAQ (reference sequence). The CDR3 extends over 15 amino acids. This clone occurred once. One junction end does not reproduce the germline sequence, and a read error may be involved.

What was sequenced was peripheral blood. This receptor was taken from a man in his fifties or sixties with COVID-19, enrolled during active disease. The chain couples TRBV7-9 to TRBJ1-2; 12 positions agree with TRBD1. CDR3 in amino acids: CASSVAGTGGKGYTF. CDR3 nucleotide sequence: TGTGCCAGCAGCGTAGCCGGGACAGGGGGCAAGGGCTACACCTTC.